Listed below are T cell receptor beta chains from one sample, sequenced in a study of beta chain features in type 1 diabetes. Profiled with immunoSEQ multiplex PCR; TCRdb holds only in-frame clones, not every one. The sample records roughly 260,000 clones, around 21% being singletons. Sequenced: naive CD4+ T cells from blood. The receptor set was obtained from a middle-aged woman with type 1 diabetes. CDR3s include the opening cysteine and the closing phenylalanine or tryptophan. The size of a clone is reported for some rows only, either as once, few or many, or as a class for expanded clones.

j_gene: TRBJ1-2
abundance: -
v_gene: TRBV6-6
CDR3aa: CASRRGGDRIYGYTF

j_gene: TRBJ1-3
abundance: -
v_gene: TRBV4-1
CDR3aa: CASSQVRGENTIYF

j_gene: TRBJ2-1
abundance: -
v_gene: TRBV5-4
CDR3aa: CASSLGPGYNEQFF

j_gene: TRBJ2-2
abundance: few
v_gene: TRBV7-9
CDR3aa: CASSQGGNTGELFF

j_gene: TRBJ1-5
abundance: few
v_gene: TRBV19
CDR3aa: CASSNQGAGNQPQHF

j_gene: TRBJ1-6
abundance: few
v_gene: TRBV19
CDR3aa: CASSSQGDSPLHF

j_gene: TRBJ2-5
abundance: few
v_gene: TRBV9
CDR3aa: CASSASGGRETQYF

j_gene: TRBJ2-1
abundance: few
v_gene: TRBV19
CDR3aa: CASSIYLAGGPVEQFF

j_gene: TRBJ2-5
abundance: few
v_gene: TRBV2
CDR3aa: CASSGPSGRTETQYF

j_gene: TRBJ1-2
abundance: -
v_gene: TRBV4-3
CDR3aa: CASSQDTVNYGYTF

j_gene: TRBJ2-2
abundance: -
v_gene: TRBV30
CDR3aa: CAWSPYTGELFF

j_gene: TRBJ2-2
abundance: -
v_gene: TRBV5-1
CDR3aa: CASSSTGANSPGELFF

j_gene: TRBJ1-2
abundance: -
v_gene: TRBV29-1
CDR3aa: CSVGDRVEGYTF

j_gene: TRBJ1-2
abundance: -
v_gene: TRBV7-9
CDR3aa: CASSLALTGYGYTF

j_gene: TRBJ1-1
abundance: few
v_gene: TRBV6-6
CDR3aa: CASSPFGENTEAFF

j_gene: TRBJ1-2
abundance: -
v_gene: TRBV7-2
CDR3aa: CASSNDRFYGYTF

j_gene: TRBJ2-5
abundance: -
v_gene: TRBV28
CDR3aa: CASSPSGRETQYF

j_gene: TRBJ2-5
abundance: -
v_gene: TRBV9
CDR3aa: CASSVTSGSETQYF

j_gene: TRBJ1-5
abundance: -
v_gene: TRBV9
CDR3aa: CASSRTGGPDQPQHF

j_gene: TRBJ2-5
abundance: few
v_gene: TRBV4-1
CDR3aa: CASSPGLAGETQYF

j_gene: TRBJ1-2
abundance: -
v_gene: TRBV5-1
CDR3aa: CASSSTINYGYTF

j_gene: TRBJ1-1
abundance: -
v_gene: TRBV18
CDR3aa: CASSPRDRGDTEAFF

j_gene: TRBJ2-7
abundance: -
v_gene: TRBV6-6
CDR3aa: CASSTGFPGEQYF

j_gene: TRBJ2-7
abundance: -
v_gene: TRBV28
CDR3aa: CASSRTIRGARDEQYF

j_gene: TRBJ2-7
abundance: few
v_gene: TRBV4-3
CDR3aa: CASSQDHVGQGMSYEQYF

j_gene: TRBJ2-5
abundance: -
v_gene: TRBV5-4
CDR3aa: CASTTDGETQYF

j_gene: TRBJ2-5
abundance: -
v_gene: TRBV7-2
CDR3aa: CASSLTGMGTQYF

j_gene: TRBJ1-5
abundance: -
v_gene: TRBV15
CDR3aa: CATSGAPRQGNQPQHF

j_gene: TRBJ2-7
abundance: few
v_gene: TRBV6-5
CDR3aa: CASSVGQGFEQYF

j_gene: TRBJ1-1
abundance: few
v_gene: TRBV29-1
CDR3aa: CSVNRGQGGTEAFF

j_gene: TRBJ2-7
abundance: few
v_gene: TRBV4-2
CDR3aa: CASSRGLAVSYEQYF

j_gene: TRBJ2-7
abundance: few
v_gene: TRBV30
CDR3aa: CAPNLNRDSYEQYF

j_gene: TRBJ2-7
abundance: -
v_gene: TRBV7-9
CDR3aa: CASSLASSYEQYF